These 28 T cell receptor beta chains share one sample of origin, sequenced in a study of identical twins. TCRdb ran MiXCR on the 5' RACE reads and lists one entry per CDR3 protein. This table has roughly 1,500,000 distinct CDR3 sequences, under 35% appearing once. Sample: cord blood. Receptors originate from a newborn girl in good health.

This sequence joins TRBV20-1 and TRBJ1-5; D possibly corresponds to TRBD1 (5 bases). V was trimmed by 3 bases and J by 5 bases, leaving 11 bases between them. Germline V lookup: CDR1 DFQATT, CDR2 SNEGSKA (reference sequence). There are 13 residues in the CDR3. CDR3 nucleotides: TGCAGTGCTAGGGGGACGGATGATCAGCCCCAGCATTTT. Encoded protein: CSARGTDDQPQHF.

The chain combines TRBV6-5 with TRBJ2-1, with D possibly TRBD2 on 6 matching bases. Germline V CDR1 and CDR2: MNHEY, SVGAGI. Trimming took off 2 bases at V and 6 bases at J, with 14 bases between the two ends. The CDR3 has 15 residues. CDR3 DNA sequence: TGTGCCAGCAGTTACGACGGGGACTGGCCCAATGAGCAGTTCTTC. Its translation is CASSYDGDWPNEQFF.

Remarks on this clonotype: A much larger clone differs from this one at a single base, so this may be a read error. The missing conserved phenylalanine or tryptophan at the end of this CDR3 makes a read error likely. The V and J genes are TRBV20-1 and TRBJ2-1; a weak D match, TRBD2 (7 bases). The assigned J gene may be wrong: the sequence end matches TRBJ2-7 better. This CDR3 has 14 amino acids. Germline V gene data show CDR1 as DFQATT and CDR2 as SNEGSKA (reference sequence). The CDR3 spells CSALRGGDYYEQYL. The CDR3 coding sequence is TGCAGTGCGTTAAGAGGGGGGGACTACTACGAGCAGTACTTG.

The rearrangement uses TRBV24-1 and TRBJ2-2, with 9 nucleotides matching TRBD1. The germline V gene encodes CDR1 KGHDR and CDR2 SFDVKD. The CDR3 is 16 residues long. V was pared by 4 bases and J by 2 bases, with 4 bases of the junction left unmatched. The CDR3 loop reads CATSDMGQGNTGELFF. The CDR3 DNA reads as TGTGCCACCAGTGACATGGGACAGGGTAACACCGGGGAGCTGTTTTTT.

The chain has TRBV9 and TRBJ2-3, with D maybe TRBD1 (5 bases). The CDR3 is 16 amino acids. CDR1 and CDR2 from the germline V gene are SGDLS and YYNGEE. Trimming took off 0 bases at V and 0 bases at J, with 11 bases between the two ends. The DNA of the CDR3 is TGTGCCAGCAGCGTAGGGCAGGGTTTTAGCACAGATACGCAGTATTTT. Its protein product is CASSVGQGFSTDTQYF.

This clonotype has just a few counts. Here the CDR3 DNA reads TGTGCCAGCAGTCCCCCAGCGGGAGAGGGGACAGATACGCAGTATTTT. This codes for CASSPPAGEGTDTQYF. This sequence joins TRBV28 and TRBJ2-3, with 8 bases lining up with TRBD2. The CDR3 length is 16 residues. V lost 5 bases and J lost 3; bases outside the gene matches: 10. CDR1 is MDHEN and CDR2 is SYDVKM in the germline V gene.

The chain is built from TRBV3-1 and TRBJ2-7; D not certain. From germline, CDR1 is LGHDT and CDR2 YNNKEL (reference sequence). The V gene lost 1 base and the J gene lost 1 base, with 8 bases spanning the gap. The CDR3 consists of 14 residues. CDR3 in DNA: TGTGCCAGCAGCCAAGGGTCACAGTCCTACGAGCAGTACTTC. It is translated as CASSQGSQSYEQYF.

CDR3 in DNA: TGTGCCAGCAGAAAACAGGGGGGAAGCTATGGCTACACCTTC. Translating gives CASRKQGGSYGYTF. This rearrangement joins TRBV14 to TRBJ1-2; TRBD1 matches at 8 bases. V gave up 6 bases and J gave up 4 bases; unmatched junction bases: 7. The CDR3 is made up of 14 amino acids. The germline CDR1 and CDR2 sequences are SGHDN and FVKESK.

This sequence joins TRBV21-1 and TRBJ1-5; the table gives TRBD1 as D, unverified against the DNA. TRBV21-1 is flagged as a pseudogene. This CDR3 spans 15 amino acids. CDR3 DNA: TGTGCCAGCAGCAAAGACGGAAGGCGGGCGGGGCCCCAGCATTTT. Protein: CASSKDGRRAGPQHF.

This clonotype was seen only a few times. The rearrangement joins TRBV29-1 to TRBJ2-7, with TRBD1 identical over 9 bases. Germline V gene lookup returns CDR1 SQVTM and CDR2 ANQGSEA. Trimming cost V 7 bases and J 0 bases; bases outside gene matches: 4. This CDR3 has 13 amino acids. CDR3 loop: CSAWDRDSYEQYF. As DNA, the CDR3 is TGCAGCGCCTGGGACAGGGACTCCTACGAGCAGTACTTC.

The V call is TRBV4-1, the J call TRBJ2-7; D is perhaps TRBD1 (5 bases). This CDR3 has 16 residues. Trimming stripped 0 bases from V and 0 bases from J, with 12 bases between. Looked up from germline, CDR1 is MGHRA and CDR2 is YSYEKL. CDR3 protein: CASSQDMAGRSYEQYF. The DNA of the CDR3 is TGCGCCAGCAGCCAAGATATGGCAGGGCGCTCCTACGAGCAGTACTTC.

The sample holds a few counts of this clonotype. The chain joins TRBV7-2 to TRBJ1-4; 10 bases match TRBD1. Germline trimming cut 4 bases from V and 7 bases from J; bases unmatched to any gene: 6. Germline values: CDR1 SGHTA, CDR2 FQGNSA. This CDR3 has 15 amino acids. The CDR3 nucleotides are TGTGCCAGCAGCTCCCGACAGGGGGCTTTTGAAAAACTGTTTTTT. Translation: CASSSRQGAFEKLFF.

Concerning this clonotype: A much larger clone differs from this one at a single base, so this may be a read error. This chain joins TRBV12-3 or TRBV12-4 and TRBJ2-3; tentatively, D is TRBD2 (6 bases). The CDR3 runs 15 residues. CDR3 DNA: TGTGCCAACAGTTTAGGTTCGGGGGTCCCCCATACGCAGTATTTT. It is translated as CANSLGSGVPHTQYF.

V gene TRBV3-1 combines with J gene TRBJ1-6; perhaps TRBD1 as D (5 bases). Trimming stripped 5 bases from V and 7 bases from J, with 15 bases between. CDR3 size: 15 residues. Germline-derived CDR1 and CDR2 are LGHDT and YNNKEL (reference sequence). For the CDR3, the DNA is TGTGCCAGCAGCGACAGACAGCTAGCGAATTCACCCCTCCACTTT. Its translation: CASSDRQLANSPLHF.

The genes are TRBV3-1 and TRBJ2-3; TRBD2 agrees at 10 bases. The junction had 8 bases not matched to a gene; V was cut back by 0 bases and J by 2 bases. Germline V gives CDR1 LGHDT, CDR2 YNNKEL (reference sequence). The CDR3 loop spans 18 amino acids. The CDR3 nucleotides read TGTGCCAGCAGCCAAGAGATCCCTAGCGGGGGTTTCACAGATACGCAGTATTTT. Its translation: CASSQEIPSGGFTDTQYF.

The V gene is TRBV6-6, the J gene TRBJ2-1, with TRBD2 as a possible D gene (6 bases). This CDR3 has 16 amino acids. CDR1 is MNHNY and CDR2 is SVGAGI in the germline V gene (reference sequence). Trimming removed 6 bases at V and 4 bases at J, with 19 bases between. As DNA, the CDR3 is TGTGCCAGCAGCACCCAAGGCCAGCGGGCGTACAATGAGCAGTTCTTC. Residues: CASSTQGQRAYNEQFF.

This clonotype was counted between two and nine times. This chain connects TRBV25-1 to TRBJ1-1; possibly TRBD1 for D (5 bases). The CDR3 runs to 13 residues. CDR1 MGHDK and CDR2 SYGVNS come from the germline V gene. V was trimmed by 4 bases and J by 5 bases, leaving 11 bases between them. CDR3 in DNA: TGTGCCAGCAGTGGCCTATGGGGGACTGAAGCTTTCTTT. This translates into CASSGLWGTEAFF.

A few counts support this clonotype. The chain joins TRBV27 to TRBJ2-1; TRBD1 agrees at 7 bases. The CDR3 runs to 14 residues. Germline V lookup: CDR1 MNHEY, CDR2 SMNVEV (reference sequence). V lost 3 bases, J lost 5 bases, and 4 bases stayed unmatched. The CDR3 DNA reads TGTGCCAGCAGTTTCGCCGACAGGGACAATGAGCAGTTCTTC. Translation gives CASSFADRDNEQFF.

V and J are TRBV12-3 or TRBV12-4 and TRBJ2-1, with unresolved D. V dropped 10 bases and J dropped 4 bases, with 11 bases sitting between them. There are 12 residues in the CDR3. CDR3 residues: CAITEKYNEQFF. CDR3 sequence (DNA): TGTGCCATCACGGAAAAATACAATGAGCAGTTCTTC.

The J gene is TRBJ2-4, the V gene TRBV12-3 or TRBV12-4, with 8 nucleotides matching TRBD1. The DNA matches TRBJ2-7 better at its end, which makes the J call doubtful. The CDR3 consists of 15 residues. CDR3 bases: TGTGCCAGCAGTCCCCGGACAGGGATTAACTACGAGCAGTACTTC. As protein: CASSPRTGINYEQYF.

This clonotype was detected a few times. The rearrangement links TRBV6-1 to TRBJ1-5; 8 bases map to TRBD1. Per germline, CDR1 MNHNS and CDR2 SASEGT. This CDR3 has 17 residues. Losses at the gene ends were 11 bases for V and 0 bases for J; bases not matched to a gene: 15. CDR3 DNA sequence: TGTGCCGTTGGGGGGGACAGGCCGATTAATAGCAATCAGCCCCAGCATTTT. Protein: CAVGGDRPINSNQPQHF.

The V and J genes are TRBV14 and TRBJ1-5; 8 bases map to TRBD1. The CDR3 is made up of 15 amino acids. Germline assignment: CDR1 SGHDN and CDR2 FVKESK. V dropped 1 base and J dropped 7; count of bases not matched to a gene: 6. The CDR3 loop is CASSQATGVGQPQHF. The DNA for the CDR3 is TGTGCCAGCAGCCAAGCGACAGGGGTCGGCCAGCCCCAGCATTTT.

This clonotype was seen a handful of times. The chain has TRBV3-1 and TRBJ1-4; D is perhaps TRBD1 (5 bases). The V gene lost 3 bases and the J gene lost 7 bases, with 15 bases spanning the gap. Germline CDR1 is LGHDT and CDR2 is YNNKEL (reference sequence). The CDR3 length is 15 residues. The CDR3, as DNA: TGTGCCAGCAGCCATCAGGGCACCAAACCTGAAAAACTGTTTTTT. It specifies CASSHQGTKPEKLFF.

CDR3 DNA sequence: TGTGCCAGCAGTGATCGACAGTCGGGGGCAGATACGCAGTATTTT. Translation gives CASSDRQSGADTQYF. This chain joins TRBV6-1 and TRBJ2-3; D is possibly TRBD2 (6 bases). The CDR3 has 15 amino acids. Germline values: CDR1 MNHNS, CDR2 SASEGT. V was cut by 3 bases and J by 4 bases, with 14 bases left in between.

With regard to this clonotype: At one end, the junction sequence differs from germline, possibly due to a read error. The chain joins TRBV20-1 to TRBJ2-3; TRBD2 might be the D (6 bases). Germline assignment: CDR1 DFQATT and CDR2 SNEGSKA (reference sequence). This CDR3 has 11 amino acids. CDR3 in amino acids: CGASVGDTQYF. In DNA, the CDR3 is TGCGGTGCTAGCGTGGGGGATACGCAGTATTTT.

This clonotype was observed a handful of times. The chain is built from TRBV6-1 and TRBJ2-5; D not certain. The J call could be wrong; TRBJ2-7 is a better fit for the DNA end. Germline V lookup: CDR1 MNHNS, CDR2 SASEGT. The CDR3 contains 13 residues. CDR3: CASGFRSSYEQYF. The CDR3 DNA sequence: TGTGCCAGCGGATTCAGAAGCAGCTACGAGCAGTACTTC.

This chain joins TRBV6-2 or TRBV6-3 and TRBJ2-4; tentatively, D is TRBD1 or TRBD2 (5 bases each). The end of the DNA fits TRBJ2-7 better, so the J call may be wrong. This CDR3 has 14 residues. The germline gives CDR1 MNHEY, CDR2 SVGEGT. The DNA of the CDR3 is TGTGCCAGCAGTCGATGGGACCCCCACTACGAGCAGTACTTC. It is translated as CASSRWDPHYEQYF.

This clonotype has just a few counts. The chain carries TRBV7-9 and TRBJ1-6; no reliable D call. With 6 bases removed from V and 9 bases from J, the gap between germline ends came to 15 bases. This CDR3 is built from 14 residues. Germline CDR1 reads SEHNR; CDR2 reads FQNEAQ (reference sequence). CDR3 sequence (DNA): TGTGCCAGCAGGGCAGAACGGATTGGTTCACCCCTCCACTTT. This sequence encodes CASRAERIGSPLHF. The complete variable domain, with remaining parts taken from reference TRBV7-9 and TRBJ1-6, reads DTGVSQNPRHKITKRGQNVTFRCDPISEHNRLYWYRQTLGQGPEFLTYFQNEAQLEKSRLLSDRFSAERPKGSFSTLEIQRTEQGDSAMYLCASRAERIGSPLHFGNGTRLTVT.